This TCR beta chain was recorded in a study of Ad26.COV2.S vaccination and SARS-CoV-2 variants (dated by TCRdb to the early 2020s). The study in broad terms: Donors in the vaccine arm were drawn from COV1001, a multicentre, randomized, double-blind, placebo-controlled phase I-IIa trial testing Ad26.COV2.S in healthy adults. Ad26.COV2.S was administered intramuscularly at a dose of 5x10^10 or 1x10^11 viral particles, either as one shot or as two shots given 56 days apart. TCRbeta repertoire sequencing served as the tool for gauging how specific and how broad the SARS-CoV-2-reactive T cell receptors were following Ad26.COV2.S vaccination. The TCR-sequenced set comprised approximately 32 samples: some 20 Ad26.COV2.S vaccine recipients, 5 placebo recipients and 8 SARS-CoV-2 convalescent individuals. Trial participants were randomized into five groups of five, in which low-dose or high-dose Ad26.COV2.S was given once or twice, or placebo was given on both occasions. Throughout the experiments and outcome assessment, investigators stayed blinded to trial group allocation. Broad study findings and their caveats: Comparing responses between vaccine doses or regimens was not something the study was powered to do. The authors noted that the TCR breadth and depth analyses may have underestimated total T cell responses. Compared with placebo recipients, Ad26.COV2.S recipients showed higher spike-specific TCR breadth (P = 0.0014). Vaccine and placebo recipients had comparable non-spike TCR breadth, which fits with the vaccine containing only spike. After vaccination, spike-specific CD8+ and CD4+ T cell responses were reported to show substantial breadth.

The meaning of the sample's treatment or condition label: approximately 18 received Ad26.COV2.S at low or high dose, single or two shots; a few received placebo; per-sample allocation not given. Repertoires of vaccine and placebo recipients were sequenced from samples collected on day 63 after the first injection. In Cohort 1b, fewer than 30 adults aged 18-55 years were enrolled at a single site in Boston, USA, between 29 July and 7 August 2020. As a vaccine, Ad26.COV2.S was a replication-incompetent adenovirus type 26 vector that expressed a prefusion-stabilized SARS-CoV-2 spike protein derived from the original Wuhan strain. Its CDR3 holds 14 amino acids, cysteine through phenylalanine. This entry keeps only the CDR3 DNA: 42 bases, framed from base 1. V lost 2 bases and J lost 3 bases, and the count of bases not matched to a germline gene is 2. Looking up the germline V gene (reference sequence) yields CDR1 MNHNY and CDR2 SVGAGI.

Points on this clone: Which antigen it targets is not known. No base quality values were provided; no much bigger clone lies one nucleotide off.

The immunoSEQ Assay was the method used to sequence TCRbeta CDR3 regions. After extraction, genomic DNA underwent amplification by bias-controlled multiplex PCR, followed by high-throughput sequencing. The authors' analysis ran thus. Collapsing and filtering of sequences were performed to quantify the absolute abundance of each unique TCRbeta CDR3 region. T cell fraction was estimated by normalizing TCRbeta template counts to usable DNA, which was measured by amplifying reference genes present in all nucleated cells. Repertoire TCRs were annotated as SARS-CoV-2-specific when V gene, CDR3 amino acid sequence and J gene were exactly matched to a known reactive TCR set. MIRA supplied the reference SARS-CoV-2 TCR set, which was filtered for enrichment in COVID-19-positive ImmuneCODE repertoires so that public or cross-reactive TCRs were removed. Using the MIRA antigens, annotated TCRs were further analysed by specific ORF or by position within an ORF. Breadth was defined as annotated unique rearrangements over total unique productive rearrangements; depth was the summed frequency of those rearrangements. Group comparisons of TCR breadth used two-sided Wilcoxon rank-sum tests. In its TCRdb copy, this immuneACCESS table keeps in-frame sequences only and misses some clones. Where compared with another copy, unresolved V genes explain less than half of these, and the others have no known cause. V, J and clone size are those of that table, while D and trimming were read from the DNA. This sample comprises over 250,000 clones, over 75% of them detected only once. The ten biggest clones cover approximately 3.4% of the sample.

This material consisted of peripheral blood, taken in a trial of Ad26.COV2.S vaccine versus placebo. The sequence derives from a person aged 18-60 years who received the Ad26.COV2.S COVID-19 vaccine or a placebo. The rearranged segments are TRBV6-6 and TRBJ2-3; 7 central bases correspond to TRBD2. The CDR3 in this case is CASSYSGNTDTQYF. The DNA sequence is TGTGCCAGCAGTTACAGCGGGAATACAGATACGCAGTATTTT.